Following are 15 T cell receptor beta chains from one sample sequenced in a study of immune heterogeneity within non-small cell lung tumors. The TCR beta CDR3 region underwent multiplex PCR amplification with 32 V and 13 J primers. In TCRdb, the multiplex PCR reads were re-called with MiXCR into one record per CDR3 protein. The table lists about 6,100 distinct CDR3 sequences, 22% of them singletons. Template came from bulk tumor genomic DNA, at approximately 540 ng per sample. Several biopsies per primary tumor, spaced far apart, were taken during surgery. It was patients with untreated, newly diagnosed non-small cell lung cancer who underwent curative surgery. The specimen sequenced was lung tumor tissue. The receptors stem from a female donor with non-small cell lung cancer.

V and J are TRBV12-3 or TRBV12-4 and TRBJ2-3; D is uncertain. This CDR3 region has 11 residues. Trimming pared 1 base from V and 11 bases from J, leaving 7 bases between. The CDR3 DNA reads as TGTGCCAGCAGTTTAGGTCGAGAGCAGTATTTT. It translates to CASSLGREQYF.

V usage is TRBV7-9 and J usage is TRBJ2-2; D ambiguous. From germline, CDR1 is SEHNR and CDR2 FQNEAQ (reference sequence). The CDR3 contains 14 residues. V dropped 3 bases and J dropped 7 bases, with 12 bases sitting between them. Here the CDR3 reads CASSLSSASGELFF. In DNA, the CDR3 is TGTGCCAGCAGCTTGTCCAGTGCTAGCGGGGAGCTGTTTTTT. The full variable domain, in which reference TRBV7-9 and TRBJ2-2 provide the parts outside the CDR3, is DTGVSQNPRHKITKRGQNVTFRCDPISEHNRLYWYRQTLGQGPEFLTYFQNEAQLEKSRLLSDRFSAERPKGSFSTLEIQRTEQGDSAMYLCASSLSSASGELFFGEGSRLTVL.

The rearrangement joins TRBV20-1 to TRBJ2-5; D might be TRBD1 (6 bases). The CDR3 extends over 14 amino acids. Germline CDR1 reads DFQATT; CDR2 reads SNEGSKA (reference sequence). The germline V and J ends were trimmed by 6 bases and 4 bases, with 18 bases remaining between them. CDR3 in amino acids: CSAPQTGRSETQYF. As DNA, the CDR3 is TGCAGTGCACCCCAGACAGGTCGGTCAGAGACCCAGTACTTC.

This clonotype was seen a few times. The chain carries TRBV10-2 and TRBJ2-5; 12 positions match TRBD2. Germline V gene data show CDR1 as WSHSY and CDR2 as SAAADI. After removal of 3 bases from V and 4 bases from J, the junction contained 6 bases not matched to a gene. The CDR3 runs to 16 residues. The CDR3 region is CASSDPSSGRAETQYF. The DNA of the CDR3 is TGCGCCAGCAGTGACCCGTCTAGCGGGAGGGCAGAGACCCAGTACTTC.

By share, this clonotype ranks as medium-sized. The chain recombines TRBV28 with TRBJ1-3, with TRBD1 as a possible D gene (6 bases). V lost 5 bases, J lost 3 bases, and 11 bases lay in between. Germline values: CDR1 MDHEN, CDR2 SYDVKM. The CDR3 length is 14 residues. CDR3 nucleotide sequence: TGTGCCAGCAGTGAACAGGGTTTTGGAAACACCATATATTTT. Amino acid sequence: CASSEQGFGNTIYF. Complete variable domain (other parts from reference TRBV28 and TRBJ1-3): DVKVTQSSRYLVKRTGEKVFLECVQDMDHENMFWYRQDPGLGLRLIYFSYDVKMKEKGDIPEGYSVSREKKERFSLILESASTNQTSMYLCASSEQGFGNTIYFGEGSWLTVV.

By sample share, this clonotype is medium-sized (0.01 to 0.1%). The junction differs from germline at one of its ends, possibly a read error. V and J are TRBV11-2 and TRBJ1-6, with D possibly TRBD1 on 5 matching bases. The germline V gene encodes CDR1 SGHAT and CDR2 FQNNGV. This CDR3 comprises 18 residues. The DNA for the CDR3 is TGTGCCAGCAGCTTAGATGGTAGCCAGGGTCTCTATAATTCGCCCCTCCACTTT. Translated: CASSLDGSQGLYNSPLHF.

As to this clonotype: Given the absence of the conserved phenylalanine or tryptophan at the CDR3 end, a read error is likely. The chain links TRBV20-1 to TRBJ1-2; D is uncertain. CDR3 size: 11 residues. The germline V gene has CDR1 DFQATT and CDR2 SNEGSKA (reference sequence). V was shortened by 4 bases and J by 4 bases, with 7 bases between the two germline ends. The CDR3 DNA reads as TGCAGTGCTACCGGGATCTATGGCTACACCCTC. Translated: CSATGIYGYTL.

To note about this clonotype: A much larger clone differs by one base, so this may be a read error. V usage is TRBV10-3 and J usage is TRBJ2-7; TRBD2 agrees at 9 bases. Per germline, CDR1 ENHRY and CDR2 SYGVKD. This CDR3 region has 14 residues. The CDR3 loop reads CAVSDSGRPYEQYF. The CDR3 DNA follows: TGTGCCGTCAGTGACAGCGGGAGGCCCTACGAGCAGTACTTC.

This clonotype is labeled as medium-sized. This chain links TRBV7-9 with TRBJ1-4; D is undetermined. The V end was cut by 1 base, the J end by 0 bases, with 3 bases between. Looked up from germline, CDR1 is SEHNR and CDR2 is FQNEAQ (reference sequence). The CDR3 contains 14 residues. DNA of the CDR3: TGTGCCAGCAGCTTAGGAGCAACTAATGAAAAACTGTTTTTT. Translating gives CASSLGATNEKLFF.

This clonotype is medium-sized (0.01 to 0.1%). The chain carries TRBV28 and TRBJ1-5; no clear D gene. Germline lookup yields CDR1 MDHEN and CDR2 SYDVKM. The CDR3 sequence is 14 residues long. Trimming took off 3 bases at V and 6 bases at J, with 12 bases between the two ends. The CDR3 sequence is CASSLVSSGQPQHF. Here the CDR3 DNA reads TGTGCCAGCAGTTTGGTTTCCTCTGGTCAGCCCCAGCATTTT.

This clonotype has a single count. This rearrangement joins TRBV13 to TRBJ2-7; no firm D call. The CDR3 is made up of 11 amino acids. Germline-derived CDR1 and CDR2 are PRHDT and FYEKMQ (reference sequence). V lost 4 bases and J lost 7, with 8 bases in between. Here the CDR3 reads CASSSRGEQYF. The CDR3 nucleotides are TGTGCCAGCAGCTCCCGTGGTGAGCAGTACTTC.

The chain couples TRBV12-3 or TRBV12-4 to TRBJ1-4; TRBD1 matches 11 bases. The CDR3 has 15 residues. Trimming removed 5 bases from V and 5 bases from J; junction bases left unmatched: 4. The CDR3 region is CASSKDRGRNEKLFF. The CDR3 DNA reads as TGTGCCAGCAGTAAGGACAGGGGGCGGAATGAAAAACTGTTTTTT.

This clonotype qualifies as medium-sized (0.01 to 0.1%). The chain joins TRBV5-1 to TRBJ2-2, with unresolved D. The CDR3 is 14 residues long. Germline CDR1 reads SGHRS; CDR2 reads YFSETQ. Trimming left V 0 bases short and J 11 bases short, with 14 bases between. This chain's CDR3 is CASSLADPLYELFF. In nucleotides, the CDR3 is TGCGCCAGCAGCTTGGCAGATCCCCTCTACGAGCTGTTTTTT.

Relative to its sample, this clonotype is medium-sized. The chain links TRBV7-3 to TRBJ2-1; 9 bases align to TRBD1. The CDR3 has 16 amino acids. The junction had 7 bases not matched to a gene; V was cut back by 4 bases and J by 3 bases. CDR1 and CDR2 (germline): SGHTA, FQGTGA. The CDR3 DNA follows: TGTGCCAGCAGCTCCGCGACAGGGGGGCGCTACAATGAGCAGTTCTTC. It encodes CASSSATGGRYNEQFF.

This clonotype appeared a few times. This sequence joins TRBV6-9 and TRBJ2-1; 14 bases match TRBD2. This CDR3 contains 17 residues. The germline V gene has CDR1 MNHGY and CDR2 SVAAGI. V shed 0 bases and J 10 bases; nucleotides not matched to a gene: 8. The DNA for the CDR3 is TGTGCCAGCAGTTATTCCCCCGGACTAGCGGGAGGAGAAGAGCAGTTCTTC. Translating gives CASSYSPGLAGGEEQFF.